This T cell receptor (beta chain) emerged from a study of T cells in Graves' hyperthyroidism and ophthalmopathy. Study-level background: Before any treatment, at initial diagnosis, peripheral blood was collected. Broader study findings: Researchers report that a 13 V-J model separated ophthalmopathy from stable hyperthyroidism.

PBMCs were collected from a 10 ml volume of fresh peripheral blood. This clonotype was counted at least ten times. What it binds is unknown. This CDR3 has 12 amino acids. Trimming pared 3 bases from V and 6 bases from J, leaving 6 bases between. Looked up from germline, CDR1 is MNHNS and CDR2 is SASEGT. Authors of the study amplified TCR beta CDR3 regions from RNA transcripts. The HTBI primer set was used in a first-round RT-PCR of the TCR CDR3. TCRdb processed the multiplex PCR reads anew with MiXCR; each CDR3 protein has one entry. In the table there are fewer than 250,000 distinct CDR3 sequences, about 17% of which are singletons.

The V gene is TRBV6-1, the J gene TRBJ2-1, with unresolved D. This clonotype was obtained from a woman aged 18-29 years with Graves' ophthalmopathy. The specimen sequenced was blood. CDR3 DNA sequence: TGTGCCAGCAGTGACCACCCCAATGAGCAGTTCTTC. Translating it yields CASSDHPNEQFF.